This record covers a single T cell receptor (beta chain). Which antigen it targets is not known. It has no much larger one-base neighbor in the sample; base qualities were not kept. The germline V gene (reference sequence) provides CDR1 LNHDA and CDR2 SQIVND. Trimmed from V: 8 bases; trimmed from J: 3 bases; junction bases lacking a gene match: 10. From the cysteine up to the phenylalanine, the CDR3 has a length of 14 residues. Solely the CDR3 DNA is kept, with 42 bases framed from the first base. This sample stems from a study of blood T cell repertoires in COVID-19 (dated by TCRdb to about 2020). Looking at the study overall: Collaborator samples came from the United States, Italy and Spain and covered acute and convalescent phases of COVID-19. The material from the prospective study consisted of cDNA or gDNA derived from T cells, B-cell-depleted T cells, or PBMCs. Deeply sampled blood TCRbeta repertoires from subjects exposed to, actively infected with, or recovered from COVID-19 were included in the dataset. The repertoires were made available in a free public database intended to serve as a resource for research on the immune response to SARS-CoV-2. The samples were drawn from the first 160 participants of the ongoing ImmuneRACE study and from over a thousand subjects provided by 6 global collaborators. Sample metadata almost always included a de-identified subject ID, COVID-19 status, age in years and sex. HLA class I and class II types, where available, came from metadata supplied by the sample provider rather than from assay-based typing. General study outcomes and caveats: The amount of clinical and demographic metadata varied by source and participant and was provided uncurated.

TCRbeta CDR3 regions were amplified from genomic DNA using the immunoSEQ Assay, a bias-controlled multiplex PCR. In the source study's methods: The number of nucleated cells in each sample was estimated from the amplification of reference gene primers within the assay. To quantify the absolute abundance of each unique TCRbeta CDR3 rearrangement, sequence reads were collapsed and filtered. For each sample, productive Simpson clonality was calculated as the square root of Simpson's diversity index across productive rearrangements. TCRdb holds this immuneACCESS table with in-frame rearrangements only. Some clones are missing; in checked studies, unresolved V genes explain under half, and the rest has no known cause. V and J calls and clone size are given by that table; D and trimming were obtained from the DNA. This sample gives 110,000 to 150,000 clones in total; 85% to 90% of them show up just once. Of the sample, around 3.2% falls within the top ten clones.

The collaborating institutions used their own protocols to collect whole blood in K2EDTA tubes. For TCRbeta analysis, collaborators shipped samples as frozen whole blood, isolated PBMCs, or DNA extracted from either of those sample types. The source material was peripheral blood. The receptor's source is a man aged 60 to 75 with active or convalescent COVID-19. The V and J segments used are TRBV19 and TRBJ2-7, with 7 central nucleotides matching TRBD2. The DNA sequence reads TGTGCCAGTCGGGAGGTAGCGGAGAACTACGAGCAGTACTTC. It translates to CASREVAENYEQYF.